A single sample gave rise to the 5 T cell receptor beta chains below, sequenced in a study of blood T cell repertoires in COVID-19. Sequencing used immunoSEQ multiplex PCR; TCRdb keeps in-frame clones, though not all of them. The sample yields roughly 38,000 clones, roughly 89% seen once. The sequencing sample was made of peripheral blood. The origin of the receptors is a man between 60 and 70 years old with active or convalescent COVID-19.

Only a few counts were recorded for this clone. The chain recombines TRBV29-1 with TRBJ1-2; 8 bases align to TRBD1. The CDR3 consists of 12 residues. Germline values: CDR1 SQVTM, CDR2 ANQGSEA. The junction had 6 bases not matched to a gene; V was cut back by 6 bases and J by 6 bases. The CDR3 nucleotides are TGCAGCGTCGACCCGGGACAGGATGGCTACACCTTC. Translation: CSVDPGQDGYTF.

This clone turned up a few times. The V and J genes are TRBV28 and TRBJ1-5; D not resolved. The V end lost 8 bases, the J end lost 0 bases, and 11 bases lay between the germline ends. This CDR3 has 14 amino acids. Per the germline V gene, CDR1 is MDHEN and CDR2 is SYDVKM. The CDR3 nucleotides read TGTGCCAGCGCCCGCCCCAGTAGCAATCAGCCCCAGCATTTT. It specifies CASARPSSNQPQHF.

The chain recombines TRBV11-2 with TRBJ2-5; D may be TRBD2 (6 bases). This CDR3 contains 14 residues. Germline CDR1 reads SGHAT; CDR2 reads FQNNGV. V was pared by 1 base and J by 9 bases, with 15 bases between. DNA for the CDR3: TGTGCCAGCAGCTTAGCGGAGGGGCCCTTGGCCCAGTACTTC. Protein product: CASSLAEGPLAQYF.

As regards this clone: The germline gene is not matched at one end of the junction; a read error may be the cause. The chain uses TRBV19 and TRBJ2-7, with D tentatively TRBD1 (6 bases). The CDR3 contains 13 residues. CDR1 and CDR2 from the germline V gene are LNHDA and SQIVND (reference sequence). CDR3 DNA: TGTGCCAGTAGTATGACAGGTTCCTACGTGCAGTACTTC. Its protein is CASSMTGSYVQYF.

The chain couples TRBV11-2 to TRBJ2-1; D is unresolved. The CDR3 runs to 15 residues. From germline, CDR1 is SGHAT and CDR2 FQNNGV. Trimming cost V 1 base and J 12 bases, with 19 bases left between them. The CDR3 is CASSLGDSIPLAQFF. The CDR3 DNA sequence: TGTGCCAGCAGCTTAGGAGACTCCATTCCCTTAGCGCAGTTCTTC.